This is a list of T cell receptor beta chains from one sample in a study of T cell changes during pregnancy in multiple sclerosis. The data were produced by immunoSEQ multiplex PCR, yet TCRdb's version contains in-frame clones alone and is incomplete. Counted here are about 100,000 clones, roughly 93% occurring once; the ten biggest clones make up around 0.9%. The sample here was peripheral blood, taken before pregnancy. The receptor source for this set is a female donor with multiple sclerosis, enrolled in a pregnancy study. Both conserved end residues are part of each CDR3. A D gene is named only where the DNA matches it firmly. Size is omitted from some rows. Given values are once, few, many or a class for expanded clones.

cdr3_aa: CASSFPGASSGNTIYF
cdr3_nt: TGTGCCAGCAGCTTTCCAGGGGCCTCCTCTGGAAACACCATATATTTT
clone_size: NA
v_call: TRBV5-4
d_call: NA
j_call: TRBJ1-3

cdr3_aa: CASRAPGHPSYEQYF
cdr3_nt: TGTGCCAGTAGAGCACCGGGACATCCCTCCTACGAGCAGTACTTC
clone_size: NA
v_call: TRBV19
d_call: NA
j_call: TRBJ2-7

cdr3_aa: CASSLASRGIEQYF
cdr3_nt: TGTGCCAGCAGCTTAGCGTCCAGGGGCATCGAGCAGTACTTC
clone_size: NA
v_call: TRBV13
d_call: NA
j_call: TRBJ2-7

cdr3_aa: CASSLGAGVVTQYF
cdr3_nt: TGCGCCAGCAGCTTGGGGGCGGGAGTGGTTACGCAGTATTTT
clone_size: NA
v_call: TRBV5-1
d_call: TRBD2
j_call: TRBJ2-3

cdr3_aa: CSAKQGNHHEQFF
cdr3_nt: TGCAGCGCGAAACAGGGGAATCATCATGAGCAGTTCTTC
clone_size: NA
v_call: TRBV29-1
d_call: TRBD1
j_call: TRBJ2-1

cdr3_aa: CASSLGRAKGLLMNTEAFF
cdr3_nt: TGTGCCAGCAGCTTGGGTCGGGCCAAGGGGTTGCTGATGAACACTGAAGCTTTCTTT
clone_size: NA
v_call: TRBV5-4
d_call: NA
j_call: TRBJ1-1

cdr3_aa: CAIRKREVSDTQYF
cdr3_nt: TGTGCCATCAGGAAGCGGGAGGTCTCAGATACGCAGTATTTT
clone_size: once
v_call: TRBV10-3
d_call: TRBD2
j_call: TRBJ2-3

cdr3_aa: CAISTAMTGFGQSPQHF
cdr3_nt: TGTGCCATCAGTACCGCCATGACAGGATTCGGCCAATCGCCCCAGCATTTT
clone_size: NA
v_call: TRBV10-3
d_call: NA
j_call: TRBJ1-5

cdr3_aa: CATSTSGRSQETQYF
cdr3_nt: TGTGCCACTTCGACTAGCGGGAGGTCCCAAGAGACCCAGTACTTC
clone_size: NA
v_call: TRBV19
d_call: TRBD2
j_call: TRBJ2-5

cdr3_aa: CASSGPRTTSGSTDTQYF
cdr3_nt: TGTGCCAGCAGTGGCCCAAGGACTACTTCAGGAAGCACAGATACGCAGTATTTT
clone_size: NA
v_call: TRBV2
d_call: NA
j_call: TRBJ2-3

cdr3_aa: CASSIVAGTEAFF
cdr3_nt: TGTGCCAGTAGTATCGTTGCGGGGACTGAAGCTTTCTTT
clone_size: NA
v_call: TRBV19
d_call: NA
j_call: TRBJ1-1

cdr3_aa: CATSRFQTGGNEKLFF
cdr3_nt: TGTGCCACCAGCAGGTTTCAGACAGGGGGGAATGAAAAACTGTTTTTT
clone_size: NA
v_call: TRBV15
d_call: TRBD1
j_call: TRBJ1-4

cdr3_aa: CASSFKGATNEKLFF
cdr3_nt: TGTGCCAGCAGCTTCAAGGGAGCAACTAATGAAAAACTGTTTTTT
clone_size: NA
v_call: TRBV11-3
d_call: NA
j_call: TRBJ1-4

cdr3_aa: CASSPYSSGANVLTF
cdr3_nt: TGTGCCAGCAGCCCATACAGCTCTGGGGCCAACGTCCTGACTTTC
clone_size: NA
v_call: TRBV11-2
d_call: NA
j_call: TRBJ2-6

cdr3_aa: CASSQWRLAGEQYF
cdr3_nt: TGCGCCAGCAGTCAATGGAGACTAGCGGGAGAGCAGTACTTC
clone_size: once
v_call: TRBV23-1
d_call: TRBD2
j_call: TRBJ2-7

cdr3_aa: CASSLLGGRGYTF
cdr3_nt: TGTGCCAGCAGCTTGCTAGGAGGTAGGGGCTACACCTTC
clone_size: NA
v_call: TRBV5-6
d_call: NA
j_call: TRBJ1-2

cdr3_aa: CASSRDSSSYNEQFF
cdr3_nt: TGTGCCAGCAGCAGGGACTCGAGCTCCTACAATGAGCAGTTCTTC
clone_size: once
v_call: TRBV7-3
d_call: NA
j_call: TRBJ2-1

cdr3_aa: CASSYLAGGPTDTQYF
cdr3_nt: TGTGCCAGCAGTTACCTAGCGGGAGGGCCCACAGATACGCAGTATTTT
clone_size: NA
v_call: TRBV6-5
d_call: TRBD2
j_call: TRBJ2-3

cdr3_aa: CASRRDRVDSYEQYF
cdr3_nt: TGTGCCAGCAGAAGGGACAGGGTGGACTCCTACGAGCAGTACTTC
clone_size: NA
v_call: TRBV27
d_call: TRBD1
j_call: TRBJ2-7

cdr3_aa: CASSLGASGSGNIQYF
cdr3_nt: TGTGCCAGCAGCTTAGGGGCTAGCGGGAGTGGAAACATTCAGTACTTC
clone_size: NA
v_call: TRBV11-1
d_call: TRBD2
j_call: TRBJ2-4

cdr3_aa: CASRPGTSVYNEQFF
cdr3_nt: TGTGCCAGCAGGCCCGGGACTAGCGTTTACAATGAGCAGTTCTTC
clone_size: few
v_call: TRBV2
d_call: TRBD2
j_call: TRBJ2-1

cdr3_aa: CASSRDRDPNYGYTF
cdr3_nt: TGTGCCAGTAGTAGGGACAGGGATCCAAACTATGGCTACACCTTC
clone_size: NA
v_call: TRBV19
d_call: TRBD1
j_call: TRBJ1-2

cdr3_aa: CASSPSAGNTEAFF
cdr3_nt: TGTGCCAGTAGTCCATCGGCGGGGAACACTGAAGCTTTCTTT
clone_size: few
v_call: TRBV19
d_call: NA
j_call: TRBJ1-1

cdr3_aa: CASSLGPLQSGTGNEQFF
cdr3_nt: TGTGCCAGCAGCTTAGGGCCACTACAAAGCGGGACTGGTAATGAGCAGTTCTTC
clone_size: NA
v_call: TRBV11-1
d_call: TRBD2
j_call: TRBJ2-1

cdr3_aa: CASRPQGYSNQPQHF
cdr3_nt: TGTGCCAGCAGACCACAGGGTTATAGCAATCAGCCCCAGCATTTT
clone_size: NA
v_call: TRBV28
d_call: NA
j_call: TRBJ1-5

cdr3_aa: CASSLSSSGVQGYEQYF
cdr3_nt: TGTGCCAGCAGCTTAAGTTCTAGCGGGGTTCAGGGCTACGAGCAGTACTTC
clone_size: NA
v_call: TRBV11-2
d_call: TRBD2
j_call: TRBJ2-7

cdr3_aa: CASTVTRVGSTEAFF
cdr3_nt: TGCGCCAGCACCGTCACCCGCGTGGGGAGCACTGAAGCTTTCTTT
clone_size: NA
v_call: TRBV5-1
d_call: NA
j_call: TRBJ1-1

cdr3_aa: CASRDFIGTGIHEQYF
cdr3_nt: TGTGCCAGCAGAGACTTCATAGGGACAGGGATTCACGAGCAGTACTTC
clone_size: once
v_call: TRBV2
d_call: TRBD1
j_call: TRBJ2-7